These 3 T cell receptor beta chains were sequenced from one sample in a study of blood T cell repertoires in COVID-19. Some clones are missing from TCRdb's copy, which holds only in-frame ones; the method was immunoSEQ multiplex PCR. The repertoire includes 60,000 to 85,000 clones, roughly 88% of them detected once, and roughly 1.9% sits in the top ten. Sequencing was carried out using peripheral blood. These TCRs come from a woman of 80 years or more with active or convalescent COVID-19.

The chain combines TRBV15 with TRBJ1-1; D is perhaps TRBD1 (5 bases). This CDR3 spans 14 amino acids. The germline CDR1 and CDR2 sequences are LNHNV and YYDKDF (reference sequence). V was trimmed by 3 bases and J by 4 bases, leaving 12 bases between them. The CDR3 DNA follows: TGTGCCACCAGCAGTGGGGAAAGGGGCACTGAAGCTTTCTTT. Protein product: CATSSGERGTEAFF.

V gene TRBV19 combines with J gene TRBJ2-5; a possible D gene is TRBD2 (6 bases). CDR3 length: 17 residues. Germline-derived CDR1 and CDR2 are LNHDA and SQIVND (reference sequence). V was trimmed by 2 bases and J by 2 bases, leaving 18 bases between them. Here the CDR3 DNA reads TGTGCCAGTAGTATAAAACCCCCGGGGAGGACTCAAGAGACCCAGTACTTC. Amino acids: CASSIKPPGRTQETQYF.

In nucleotides, the CDR3 is TGCAGTGCTAGTCGGGGGTACAACGAGCAGTACTTC. This gives the protein CSASRGYNEQYF. This chain uses TRBV20-1 with TRBJ2-7; D is perhaps TRBD2 (6 bases). There are 12 residues in the CDR3. Germline V gene data show CDR1 as DFQATT and CDR2 as SNEGSKA (reference sequence). Trimming removed 3 bases from V and 5 bases from J, with 11 bases in between.